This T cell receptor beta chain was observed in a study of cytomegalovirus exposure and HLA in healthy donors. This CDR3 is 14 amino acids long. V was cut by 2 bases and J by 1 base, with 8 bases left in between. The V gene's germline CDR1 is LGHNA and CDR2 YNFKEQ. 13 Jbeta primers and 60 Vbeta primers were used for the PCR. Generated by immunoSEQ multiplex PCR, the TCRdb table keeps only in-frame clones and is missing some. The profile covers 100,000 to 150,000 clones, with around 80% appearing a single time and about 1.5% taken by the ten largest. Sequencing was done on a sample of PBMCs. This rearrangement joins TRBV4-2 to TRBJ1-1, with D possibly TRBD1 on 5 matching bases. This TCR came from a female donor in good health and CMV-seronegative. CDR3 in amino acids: CASSQSTENTEAFF. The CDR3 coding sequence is TGTGCCAGCAGCCAATCGACAGAGAACACTGAAGCTTTCTTT.